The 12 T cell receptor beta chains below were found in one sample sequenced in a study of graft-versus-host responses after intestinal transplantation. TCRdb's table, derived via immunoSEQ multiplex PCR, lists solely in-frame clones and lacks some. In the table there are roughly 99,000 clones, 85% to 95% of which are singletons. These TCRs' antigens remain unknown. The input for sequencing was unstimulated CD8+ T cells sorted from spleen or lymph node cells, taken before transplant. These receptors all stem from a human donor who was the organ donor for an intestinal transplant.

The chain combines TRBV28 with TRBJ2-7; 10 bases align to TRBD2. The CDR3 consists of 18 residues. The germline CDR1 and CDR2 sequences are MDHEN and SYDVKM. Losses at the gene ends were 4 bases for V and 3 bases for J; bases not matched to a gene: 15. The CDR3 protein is CASSSSNLLAGDIYEQYF. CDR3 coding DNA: TGTGCCAGCAGTTCATCAAACCTTCTAGCGGGAGATATCTACGAGCAGTACTTC.

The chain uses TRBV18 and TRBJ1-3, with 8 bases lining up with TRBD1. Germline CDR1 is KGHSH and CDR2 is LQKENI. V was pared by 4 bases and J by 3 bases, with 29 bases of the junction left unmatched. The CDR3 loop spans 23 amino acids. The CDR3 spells CASSHPTEVGSTEDRGRGNTIYF. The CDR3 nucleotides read TGTGCCAGCTCACACCCGACTGAGGTTGGATCCACCGAAGACAGGGGACGTGGAAACACCATATATTTT.

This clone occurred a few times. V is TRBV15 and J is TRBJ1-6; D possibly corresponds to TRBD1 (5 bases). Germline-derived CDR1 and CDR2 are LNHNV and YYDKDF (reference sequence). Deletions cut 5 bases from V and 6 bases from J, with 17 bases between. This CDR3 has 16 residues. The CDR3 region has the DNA TGTGCCACCAGCGAGGGACTGTCCCTTGGTAATTCACCCCTCCACTTT. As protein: CATSEGLSLGNSPLHF.

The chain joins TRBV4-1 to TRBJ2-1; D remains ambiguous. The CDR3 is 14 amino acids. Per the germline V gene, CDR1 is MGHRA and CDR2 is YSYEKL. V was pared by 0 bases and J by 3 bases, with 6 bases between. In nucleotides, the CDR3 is TGCGCCAGCAGCCAAGAGAGCCTCTACAATGAGCAGTTCTTC. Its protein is CASSQESLYNEQFF.

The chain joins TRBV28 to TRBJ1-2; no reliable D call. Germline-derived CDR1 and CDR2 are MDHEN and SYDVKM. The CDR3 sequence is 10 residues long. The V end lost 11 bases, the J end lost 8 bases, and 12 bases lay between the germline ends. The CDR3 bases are TGTGCCTCCCGGGATGGCGGCTACACCTTC. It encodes CASRDGGYTF.

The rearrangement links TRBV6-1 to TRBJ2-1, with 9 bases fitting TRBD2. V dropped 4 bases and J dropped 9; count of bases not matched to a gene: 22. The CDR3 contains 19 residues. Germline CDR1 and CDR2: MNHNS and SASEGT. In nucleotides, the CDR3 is TGTGCCAGCAGTGGTCAATTTGTAGTTTATGGCGGGAGGGCCTTTGAGCAGTTCTTC. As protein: CASSGQFVVYGGRAFEQFF.

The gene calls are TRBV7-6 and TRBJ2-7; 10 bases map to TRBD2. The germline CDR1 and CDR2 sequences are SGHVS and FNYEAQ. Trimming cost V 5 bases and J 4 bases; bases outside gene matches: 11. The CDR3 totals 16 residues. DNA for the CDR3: TGTGCCAGCAGCATAGGTGCTAGCGGGGGACTGTACGAGCAGTACTTC. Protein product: CASSIGASGGLYEQYF.

For the CDR3, the DNA is TGTGCCAGCTCCACCGACAGGGGTACTAATGAAAAACTGTTTTTT. This encodes CASSTDRGTNEKLFF. This chain uses TRBV2 with TRBJ1-4, with 8 bases fitting TRBD1. V was pared by 8 bases and J by 2 bases, with 7 bases of the junction left unmatched. This CDR3 spans 15 amino acids. Germline V CDR1 and CDR2: SNHLY, FYNNEI.

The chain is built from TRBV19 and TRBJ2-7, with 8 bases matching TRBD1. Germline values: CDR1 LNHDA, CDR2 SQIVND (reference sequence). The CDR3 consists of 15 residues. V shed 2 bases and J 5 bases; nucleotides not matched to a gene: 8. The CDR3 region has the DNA TGTGCCAGTAGTATAATAGGGACAGGTCTCGACGAGCAGTACTTC. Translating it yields CASSIIGTGLDEQYF.

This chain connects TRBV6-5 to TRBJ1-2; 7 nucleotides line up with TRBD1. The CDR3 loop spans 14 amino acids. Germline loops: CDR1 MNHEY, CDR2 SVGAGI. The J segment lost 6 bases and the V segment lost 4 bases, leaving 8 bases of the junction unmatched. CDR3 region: CASSLTGSPDGYTF. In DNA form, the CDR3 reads TGTGCCAGCAGTTTGACAGGGTCGCCGGATGGCTACACCTTC.

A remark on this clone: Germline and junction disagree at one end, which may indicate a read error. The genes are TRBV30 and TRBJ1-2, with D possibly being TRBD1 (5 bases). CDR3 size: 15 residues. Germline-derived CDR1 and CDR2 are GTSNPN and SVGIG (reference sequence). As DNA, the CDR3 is TGTGCCGGGAGCGTGGCAGGGCCCTCTAACTATGGCTACACCTTC. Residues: CAGSVAGPSNYGYTF.

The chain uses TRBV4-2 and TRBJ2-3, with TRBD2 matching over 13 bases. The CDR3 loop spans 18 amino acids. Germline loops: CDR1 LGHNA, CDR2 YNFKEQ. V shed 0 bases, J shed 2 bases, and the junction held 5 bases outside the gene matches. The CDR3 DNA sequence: TGTGCCAGCAGCCAAGAAAGGGGACTAGCGGGGATCACAGATACGCAGTATTTT. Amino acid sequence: CASSQERGLAGITDTQYF.